This T cell receptor beta chain was recovered during a study of T cell repertoires in cytomegalovirus infection (dated by TCRdb to the late 2010s). Broadly, across the study: The peptide stimulations were aimed at well-studied HLA-B-restricted epitopes as well as recently identified HLA-C-restricted CMV epitopes, whose presentation resists viral immunomodulation. Because public TCR beta signatures pointed to carriage of CMV infection together with the matching HLA type, the HLA type of each donor mattered for the analysis. Overall study outcomes, separate from this receptor: The ex vivo response was dominated by HLA-C-restricted CMV-specific TCR beta clonotypes, which also provided the single most frequent clonotype in two of eight donors. Carriers of CMV infection plus the relevant HLA type were discriminated by the cumulative frequency of public TCR beta family members in the study cohort and in an independent approximately 360-donor cohort.

This specimen's treatment or condition label, per the study, means: in vitro stimulation with specific CMV peptide epitopes to enrich CMV-specific T cells. The germline V gene encodes CDR1 MDHEN and CDR2 SYDVKM. V is cut by 2 bases and J by 4 bases, and the space between the germline ends is 16 bases. The CDR3 starts with the cysteine, ends with the phenylalanine, and has 16 residues. Just CDR3 DNA is preserved here, 48 bases in frame from base 1. Details on this clonotype: What antigen it recognizes has not been identified. There are no base qualities to consult, and no much larger clone falls within one base.

Sequencing was carried out with an Illumina HiSeq 1500. TCRdb reprocessed the public reads (quality trimming at Q25 with fastp, clone calling with MiXCR) and kept in-frame beta chains. Records with the same CDR3 protein are collapsed into one entry carrying the most frequent genes and DNA. The sample yields some 130,000 distinct CDR3 sequences; roughly a third were counted once. The top ten constitute around half of the sample. The sample here was CD8+ T cells from cultured PBMCs, taken from culture after CMV antigen stimulation. The clonotype originates from a human donor in good health (CMV status not recorded). Some clones in this sample may be carry-over from other donors' samples. The chain is encoded by TRBV28 joined to TRBJ2-3, with TRBD1 as a weak D call on 6 bases. The DNA sequence is as follows: TGTGCCAGCAGTTTAGAGGAGTACAGGGCGTCAGATACGCAGTATTTT. This encodes CASSLEEYRASDTQYF.